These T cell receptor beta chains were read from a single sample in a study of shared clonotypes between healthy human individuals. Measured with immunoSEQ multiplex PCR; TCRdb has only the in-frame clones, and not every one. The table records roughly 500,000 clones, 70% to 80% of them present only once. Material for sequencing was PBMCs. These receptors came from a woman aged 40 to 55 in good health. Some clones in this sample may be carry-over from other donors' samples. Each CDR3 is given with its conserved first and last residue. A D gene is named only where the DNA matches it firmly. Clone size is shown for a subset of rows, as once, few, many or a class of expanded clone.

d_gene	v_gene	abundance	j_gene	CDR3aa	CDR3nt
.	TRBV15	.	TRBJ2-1	CATSRTPGDSYNEQFF	TGTGCCACCAGCCGTACACCAGGGGACTCCTACAATGAGCAGTTCTTC
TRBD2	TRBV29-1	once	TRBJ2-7	CSVVFGSAPGTSEYF	TGCAGCGTTGTATTTGGATCGGCCCCCGGGACTAGCGAGTACTTC
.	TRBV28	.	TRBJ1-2	CASSLLAVTVGYGYTF	TGTGCCAGCAGTTTATTAGCGGTGACAGTTGGCTATGGCTACACCTTC
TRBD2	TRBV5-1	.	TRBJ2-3	CASSFSGPSTDTQYF	TGCGCCAGCAGCTTTAGCGGGCCTAGCACAGATACGCAGTATTTT
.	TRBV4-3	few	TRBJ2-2	CASSQSQGRNTGELFF	TGCGCCAGCAGCCAGTCACAGGGACGGAACACCGGGGAGCTGTTTTTT
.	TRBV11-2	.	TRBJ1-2	CASSPLVDRIYTF	TGTGCCAGCAGCCCCCTGGTCGACAGAATCTACACCTTC
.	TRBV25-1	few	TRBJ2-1	CASSEPLRGSTSYNEQFF	TGTGCCAGCAGTGAACCCCTGAGGGGGTCAACTTCCTACAATGAGCAGTTCTTC
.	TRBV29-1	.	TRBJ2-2	CSVAGRGTGELFF	TGCAGCGTTGCGGGGCGGGGCACCGGGGAGCTGTTTTTT
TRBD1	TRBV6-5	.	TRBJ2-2	CASKGQGGTGELFF	TGTGCCAGCAAGGGACAGGGGGGCACCGGGGAGCTGTTTTTT
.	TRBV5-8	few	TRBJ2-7	CASSTPGRLASYEQYF	TGTGCCAGCAGCACCCCGGGTAGGTTAGCCTCCTACGAGCAGTACTTC
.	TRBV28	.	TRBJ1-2	CASRSSTYNYGYTF	TGTGCCAGCAGGTCGTCTACTTATAACTATGGCTACACCTTC
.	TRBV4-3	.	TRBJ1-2	CASSQAPARGIYGYTF	TGCGCCAGCAGCCAAGCCCCCGCTCGAGGGATCTATGGCTACACCTTC
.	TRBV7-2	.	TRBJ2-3	CASSLDLATVTQYF	TGTGCCAGCAGCTTAGATCTAGCAACGGTTACGCAGTATTTT
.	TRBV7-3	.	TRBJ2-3	CASSRELADTQYF	TGTGCCAGCAGTCGGGAGTTGGCAGATACGCAGTATTTT
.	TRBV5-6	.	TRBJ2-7	CASSLSLSYEQYF	TGTGCCAGCAGCTTGAGTCTATCCTACGAGCAGTACTTC
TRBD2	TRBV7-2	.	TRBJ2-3	CASSARDYLTDTQYF	TGTGCCAGCAGTGCGAGGGACTACCTCACAGATACGCAGTATTTT
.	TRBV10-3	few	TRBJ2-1	CALMGASNEQFF	TGTGCCCTCATGGGGGCTAGCAATGAGCAGTTCTTC
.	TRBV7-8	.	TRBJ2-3	CASRWTPWKSTDTQYF	TGTGCCAGCAGATGGACCCCTTGGAAGAGCACAGATACGCAGTATTTT
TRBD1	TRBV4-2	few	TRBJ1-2	CASSQGVGQGDYGYTF	TGTGCCAGCAGCCAAGGTGTGGGACAGGGGGACTATGGCTACACCTTC
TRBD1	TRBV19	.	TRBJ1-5	CASSIGQGDHQPQHF	TGTGCCAGTAGTATAGGACAGGGAGACCATCAGCCCCAGCATTTT
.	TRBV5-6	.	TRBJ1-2	CASSLYEGDYGYTF	TGTGCCAGCAGCTTGTATGAGGGGGACTATGGCTACACCTTC
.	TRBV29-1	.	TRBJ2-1	CSVGSVSYNEQFF	TGCAGCGTTGGCTCGGTCTCCTACAATGAGCAGTTCTTC
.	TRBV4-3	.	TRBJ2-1	CASSPRTGTPSYNEQFF	TGCGCCAGCAGTCCCCGGACCGGGACCCCCTCCTACAATGAGCAGTTCTTC
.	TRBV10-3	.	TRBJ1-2	CAISLGQNYGYTF	TGTGCCATCAGTCTAGGACAGAACTATGGCTACACCTTC
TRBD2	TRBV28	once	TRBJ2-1	CASSLAGGVNEQFF	TGTGCCAGCAGTTTAGCGGGAGGGGTAAATGAGCAGTTCTTC